A single sample is the source of the 2 T cell receptor beta chains below, sequenced in a study of metastatic and nonmetastatic thyroid tumors. Via MiXCR, TCRdb re-called the PCR reads. This sample carries tens of thousands of clones, approximately 25% of them seen once, and the ten largest clones take 7% to 10%. Every patient was untreated before thyroid surgery. Sample: blood. The source of these receptors is a female donor with papillary thyroid cancer or a benign thyroid nodule (not recorded which). Some clones in this sample may be carry-over from other donors' samples.

This clone was observed at least ten times. The J gene is TRBJ2-4, the V gene TRBV19, with 7 nucleotides matching TRBD1. This CDR3 contains 15 residues. From germline, CDR1 is LNHDA and CDR2 SQIVND (reference sequence). Unmatched junction bases numbered 10, after V lost 5 bases and J lost 6 bases. The CDR3 coding sequence is TGTGCCAGTAGTTCGACAGGGCGTATGGGAAACATTCAGTACTTC. Translating gives CASSSTGRMGNIQYF.

This clone appeared many times. V gene TRBV9 combines with J gene TRBJ2-1; 9 positions match TRBD1. The CDR3 length is 16 residues. Germline lookup yields CDR1 SGDLS and CDR2 YYNGEE. J was trimmed by 8 bases and V by 3 bases; bases with no gene match: 12. DNA of the CDR3: TGTGCCAGCAGCGATGCCGGGACAGGGTTTTGGGATGAGCAGTTCTTC. It specifies CASSDAGTGFWDEQFF.